This T cell receptor (beta chain) derives from a study of beta chain features in type 1 diabetes. Whole-study results and caveats: VDJ junctions from patients with type 1 diabetes contained fewer insertions and more deletions. A moderate, significant TCRB CDR3 shortening appeared in type 1 diabetes across four CD4+ subsets.

This clone was detected only a few times. The antigen is unknown. The investigators reverse transcribed all of the isolated RNA, so they sequenced expressed TCRB transcripts. Clones were sequenced by immunoSEQ multiplex PCR, and TCRdb holds only the in-frame ones, with some missing. This table holds over 150,000 clones, around 10% found once. A sort by CD45RO/CCR7/CD25/CD127/CD95/CD27 yielded CD4+ naive, central memory, regulatory and stem cell-like memory cells. There are 14 residues in the CDR3. Germline V gives CDR1 SEHNR, CDR2 FQNEAQ (reference sequence). Trimming stripped 6 bases from V and 5 bases from J, with 16 bases between.

This sequence originates from a man aged 30 to 45 with type 1 diabetes. V gene TRBV7-9 combines with J gene TRBJ2-5, with D perhaps TRBD2 (5 bases). The sample consisted of central memory CD4+ T cells from blood. The CDR3, as DNA: TGTGCCAGCAGGGAGGCGGGTTCGGGCGAGACCCAGTACTTC. Translated, it gives CASREAGSGETQYF.